The clone carrying this TCR beta chain was recorded once. CDR1 and CDR2 from the germline V gene are SGHAT and FQNNGV. The length of the CDR3 is 15 residues. V was shortened by 9 bases and J by 0 bases, with 17 bases between the two germline ends. Original analysis: How many nucleated cells were present was estimated from reference gene primer amplification. This table comes from immunoSEQ multiplex PCR, and its TCRdb copy is limited to in-frame clones, with some not included. V and J calls and clone size are given by that table; D and trimming were obtained from the DNA. The sample comprises around 360,000 clones, around 87% of which are singletons, and around 2% rests with the top ten. The entry originates in a study of blood T cell repertoires in COVID-19. Background on the study: PBMCs, B-cell-depleted T cells, or T cells were the source of the cDNA or gDNA that made up the material.

The receptor comes from a man between 40 and 49 years old in a cohort exposed to, infected with or recovered from COVID-19 (not recorded which). The rearrangement uses TRBV11-2 and TRBJ2-5, with D maybe TRBD1 (6 bases). Input material: PBMCs or T cells enriched from blood (not recorded which). CDR3 residues: CASQSAGTYQETQYF. The CDR3 DNA reads TGTGCCAGTCAAAGTGCCGGGACATACCAAGAGACCCAGTACTTC.